The 10 T cell receptor beta chains in this list originate from one sample, sequenced in a study of T-cell reconstitution after alpha-beta-depleted transplantation in children. Researchers prepared the TCRbeta library using unique molecular identifiers, the study reports. MiXCR, applied by TCRdb to the PCR reads, yields one record per CDR3 protein. Among roughly 500,000 distinct CDR3 sequences, roughly a tenth were seen once, and the ten largest hold just over 2%. The sequences come from PBMCs, collected before TCRalphabeta/CD19-depleted stem cell transplant. Receptor source: a child aged 2 to 10 with inherited bone marrow failure, due to receive a stem cell transplant.

At least ten counts were recorded for this clonotype. The V and J genes are TRBV9 and TRBJ1-5; no firm D call. The germline V gene has CDR1 SGDLS and CDR2 YYNGEE. The CDR3 length is 13 residues. V lost 4 bases and J 7 bases, leaving 12 bases between the germline ends. The CDR3 DNA reads TGTGCCAGCAGCTTCCTCGGTGGGCAGCCCCAGCATTTT. It codes for CASSFLGGQPQHF.

This clonotype was counted at least ten times. The chain combines TRBV12-3 or TRBV12-4 with TRBJ1-1; D call uncertain. The CDR3 sequence is 13 residues long. V shed 6 bases and J shed 0 bases, with 8 bases lying between them. Here the CDR3 DNA reads TGTGCCAGCAGCTACACGGTGAACACTGAAGCTTTCTTT. The encoded protein is CASSYTVNTEAFF.

At least ten counts were recorded for this clonotype. V and J are TRBV29-1 and TRBJ2-4; 8 nucleotides align to TRBD2. The CDR3 length is 15 residues. The V gene's germline CDR1 is SQVTM and CDR2 ANQGSEA. V dropped 5 bases and J dropped 6; count of bases not matched to a gene: 12. This CDR3 reads CSVRRGGQGGNIQYF. In DNA form, the CDR3 reads TGCAGCGTTCGTCGGGGGGGGCAGGGAGGAAACATTCAGTACTTC.

This CDR3 reads CASSFLTTTYNEQFF. CDR3 DNA: TGTGCCAGCAGTTTTCTTACTACAACCTACAATGAGCAGTTCTTC. The J gene is TRBJ2-1, the V gene TRBV27; no clear D. Between the trimmed V and J ends, which lost 3 bases and 2 bases, there was a span of 11 bases. This CDR3 has 15 amino acids. Germline CDR1 and CDR2: MNHEY and SMNVEV (reference sequence).

This clonotype was recorded many times. V usage is TRBV2 and J usage is TRBJ2-3; 14 bases line up with TRBD2. There are 16 residues in the CDR3. CDR1 is SNHLY, CDR2 FYNNEI, per germline. With 6 bases clipped from V and 4 bases from J, the junction kept 6 bases outside the gene matches. CDR3 region: CASRGLAGDAADTQYF. The DNA of the CDR3 is TGTGCCAGCAGGGGACTAGCGGGAGATGCTGCAGATACGCAGTATTTT.

This clonotype was counted ten times or more. The V and J genes are TRBV7-6 and TRBJ1-1, with no clear D. V was shortened by 1 base and J by 1 base, with 10 bases between the two germline ends. CDR1 SGHVS and CDR2 FNYEAQ come from the germline V gene. The CDR3 extends over 15 amino acids. The CDR3 reads CASSLGAAGNTEAFF. CDR3 DNA: TGTGCCAGCAGCTTAGGAGCGGCAGGGAACACTGAAGCTTTCTTT.

The genes are TRBV20-1 and TRBJ2-1; 9 nucleotides agree with TRBD2. The CDR3 spans 13 residues. V was pared by 3 bases and J by 6 bases, with 3 bases of the junction left unmatched. CDR1 is DFQATT, CDR2 SNEGSKA, per germline (reference sequence). The DNA of the CDR3 is TGCAGTGCTAGGCTGCGGGAGGGCAATGAGCAGTTCTTC. Encoded protein: CSARLREGNEQFF.

The chain carries TRBV20-1 and TRBJ2-2, with 7 bases matching TRBD2. The CDR3 sequence is 14 residues long. The trim removed 6 bases at V and 8 bases at J, leaving 12 bases unmatched. Germline CDR1 is DFQATT and CDR2 is SNEGSKA (reference sequence). The chain's CDR3 is CSARRGRASGELFF. As DNA, the CDR3 is TGCAGTGCCCGTCGGGGGAGGGCTTCTGGGGAGCTGTTTTTT.

The chain recombines TRBV7-2 with TRBJ2-7, with D perhaps TRBD2 (6 bases). The CDR3 contains 17 residues. Germline CDR1 is SGHTA and CDR2 is FQGNSA. V was shortened by 4 bases and J by 0 bases, with 19 bases between the two germline ends. CDR3 amino acids: CASSSRGTGTLSYEQYF. The CDR3 bases are TGTGCCAGCAGCTCCCGGGGGACCGGGACCCTCTCCTACGAGCAGTACTTC. Supplemented by reference TRBV7-2 and TRBJ2-7, the full variable domain reads GAGVSQSPSNKVTEKGKDVELRCDPISGHTALYWYRQSLGQGLEFLIYFQGNSAPDKSGLPSDRFSAERTGGSVSTLTIQRTQQEDSAVYLCASSSRGTGTLSYEQYFGPGTRLTVT.

In DNA, the CDR3 is TGCAGCGTTGAAGCAGTCACCGGGACAGGGTTTGGCTACACCTTC. Translation: CSVEAVTGTGFGYTF. The chain is built from TRBV29-1 and TRBJ1-2, with 9 bases that match TRBD1. This CDR3 spans 15 amino acids. The junction had 10 bases not matched to a gene; V was cut back by 1 base and J by 7 bases. Germline values: CDR1 SQVTM, CDR2 ANQGSEA.